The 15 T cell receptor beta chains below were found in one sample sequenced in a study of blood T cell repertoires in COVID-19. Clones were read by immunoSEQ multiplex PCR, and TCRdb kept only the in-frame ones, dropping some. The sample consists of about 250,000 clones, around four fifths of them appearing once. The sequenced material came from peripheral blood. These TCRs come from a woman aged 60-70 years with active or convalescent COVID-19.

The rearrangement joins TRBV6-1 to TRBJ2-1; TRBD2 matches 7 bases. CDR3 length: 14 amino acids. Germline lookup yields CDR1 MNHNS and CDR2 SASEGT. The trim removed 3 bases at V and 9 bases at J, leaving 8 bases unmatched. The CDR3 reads CASSDQRGVGEQFF. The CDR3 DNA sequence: TGTGCCAGCAGTGACCAGCGGGGAGTAGGTGAGCAGTTCTTC.

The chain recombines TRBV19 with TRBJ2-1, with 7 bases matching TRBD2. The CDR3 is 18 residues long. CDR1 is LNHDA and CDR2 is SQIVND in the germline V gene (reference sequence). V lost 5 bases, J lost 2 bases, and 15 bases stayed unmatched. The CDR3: CASSLQRSLTSAYNEQFF. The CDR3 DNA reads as TGTGCCAGTAGTCTTCAAAGGTCCTTAACTAGCGCCTACAATGAGCAGTTCTTC.

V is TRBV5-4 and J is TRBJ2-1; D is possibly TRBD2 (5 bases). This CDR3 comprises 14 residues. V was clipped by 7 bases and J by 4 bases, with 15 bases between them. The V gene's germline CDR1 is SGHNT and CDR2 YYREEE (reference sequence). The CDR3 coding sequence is TGTGCCAGCTTTGAGGGAAATCAATACAATGAGCAGTTCTTC. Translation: CASFEGNQYNEQFF.

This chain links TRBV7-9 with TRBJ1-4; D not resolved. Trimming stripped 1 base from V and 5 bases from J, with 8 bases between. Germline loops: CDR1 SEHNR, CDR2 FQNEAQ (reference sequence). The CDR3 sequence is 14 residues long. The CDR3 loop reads CASSLGQENEKLFF. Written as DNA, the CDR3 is TGTGCCAGCAGCTTAGGGCAGGAAAATGAAAAACTGTTTTTT.

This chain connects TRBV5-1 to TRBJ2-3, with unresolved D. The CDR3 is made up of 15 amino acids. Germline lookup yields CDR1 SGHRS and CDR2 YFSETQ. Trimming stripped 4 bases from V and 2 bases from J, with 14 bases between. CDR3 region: CASSVGGTATDTQYF. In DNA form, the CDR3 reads TGCGCCAGCAGCGTGGGCGGCACCGCCACAGATACGCAGTATTTT.

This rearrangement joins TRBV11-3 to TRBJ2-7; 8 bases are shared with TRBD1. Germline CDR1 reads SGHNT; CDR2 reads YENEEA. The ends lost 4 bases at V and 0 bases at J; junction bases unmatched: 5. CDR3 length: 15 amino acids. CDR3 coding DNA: TGTGCCAGCAGCTCCGACAGGGGCAACTCCTACGAGCAGTACTTC. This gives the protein CASSSDRGNSYEQYF.

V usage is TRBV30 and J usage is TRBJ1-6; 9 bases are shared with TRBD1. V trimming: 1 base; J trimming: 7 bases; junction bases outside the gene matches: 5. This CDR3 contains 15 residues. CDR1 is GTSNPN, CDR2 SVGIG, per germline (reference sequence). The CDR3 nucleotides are TGTGCCTGGAGTGAGTTAGGACAGGGGAATTCACCCCTCCACTTT. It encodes CAWSELGQGNSPLHF.

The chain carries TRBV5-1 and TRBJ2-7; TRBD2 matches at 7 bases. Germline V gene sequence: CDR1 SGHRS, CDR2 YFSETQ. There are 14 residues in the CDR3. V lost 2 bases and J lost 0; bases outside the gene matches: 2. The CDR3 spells CASSLAGSSYEQYV. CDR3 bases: TGCGCCAGCAGCTTAGCGGGAAGCTCCTACGAGCAGTACGTC.

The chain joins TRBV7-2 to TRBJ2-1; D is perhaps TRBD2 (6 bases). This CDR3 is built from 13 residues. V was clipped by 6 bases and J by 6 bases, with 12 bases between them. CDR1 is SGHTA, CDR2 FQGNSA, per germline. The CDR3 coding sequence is TGTGCCAGCAGTCGAGCGGGTTTCAATGAGCAGTTCTTC. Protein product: CASSRAGFNEQFF.

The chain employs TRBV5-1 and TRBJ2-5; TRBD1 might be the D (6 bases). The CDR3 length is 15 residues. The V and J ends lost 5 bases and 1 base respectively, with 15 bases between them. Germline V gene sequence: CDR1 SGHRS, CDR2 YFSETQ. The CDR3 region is CASRAFLGAQETQYF. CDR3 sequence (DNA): TGCGCCAGCAGAGCTTTTCTGGGGGCCCAAGAGACCCAGTACTTC.

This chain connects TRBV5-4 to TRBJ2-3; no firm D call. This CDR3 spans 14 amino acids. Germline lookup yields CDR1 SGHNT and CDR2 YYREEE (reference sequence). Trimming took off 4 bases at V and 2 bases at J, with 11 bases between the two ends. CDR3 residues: CASSPDMFTDTQYF. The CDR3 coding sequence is TGTGCCAGCAGCCCCGACATGTTCACAGATACGCAGTATTTT.

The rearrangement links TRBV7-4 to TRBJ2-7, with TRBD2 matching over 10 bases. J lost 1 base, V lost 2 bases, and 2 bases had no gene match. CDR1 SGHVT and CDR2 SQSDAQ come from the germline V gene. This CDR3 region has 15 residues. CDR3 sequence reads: CASSLTSGKSYEQYF. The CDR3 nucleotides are TGTGCCAGCAGCTTAACTAGCGGGAAGTCCTACGAGCAGTACTTC.

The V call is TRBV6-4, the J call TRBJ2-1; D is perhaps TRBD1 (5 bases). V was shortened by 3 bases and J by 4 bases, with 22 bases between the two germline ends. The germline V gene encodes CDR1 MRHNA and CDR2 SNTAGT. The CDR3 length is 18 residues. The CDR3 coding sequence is TGTGCCAGCAGTGAGACTTCCCATTTGACAGTGAGTTACAATGAGCAGTTCTTC. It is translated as CASSETSHLTVSYNEQFF.

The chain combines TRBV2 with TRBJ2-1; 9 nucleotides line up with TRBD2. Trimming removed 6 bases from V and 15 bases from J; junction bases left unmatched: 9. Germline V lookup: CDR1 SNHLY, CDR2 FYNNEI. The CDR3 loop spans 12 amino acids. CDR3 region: CASRYAGGILFF. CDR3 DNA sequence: TGTGCCAGCAGATACGCGGGAGGGATCCTGTTCTTC.

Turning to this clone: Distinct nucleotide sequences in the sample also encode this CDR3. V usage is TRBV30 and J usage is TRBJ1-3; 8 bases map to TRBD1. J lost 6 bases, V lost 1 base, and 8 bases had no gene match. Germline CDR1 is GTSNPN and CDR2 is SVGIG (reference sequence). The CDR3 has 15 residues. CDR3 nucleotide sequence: TGTGCCTGGAGTGCAGGGCCAGGGGGCGAAAACACCATATATTTT. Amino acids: CAWSAGPGGENTIYF.